The clone carrying this T cell receptor (beta chain) has a count of ten or more. Its antigen is as yet unknown. The data belong to a study of read filtering for tumor transcriptome and immune sequencing. Study-wide background: By R-ISS, stages I, II and III held roughly 8, 16 and 7 patients.

Sampling of bone marrow took place during active disease in every patient. Study outcomes and limitations: RNA-seq captured clonotypes less deeply and reliably than IR-seq. In IR-seq, single-read clonotypes were around four fifths of clonotypes but roughly 3.5% of reads.

Molecular barcoded adaptors covering alpha/delta and beta/gamma chains were used on 400 ng RNA. TCRdb recomputed calls from the reads with MiXCR, one row per CDR3 protein. The table lists more than 35,000 distinct CDR3 sequences, 12% to 15% of them singletons. The CDR3 totals 16 residues. Germline V CDR1 and CDR2: MNHEY, SMNVEV (reference sequence). The ends were cut back, 5 bases at V and 4 bases at J, with 17 bases in the middle. V usage is TRBV27 and J usage is TRBJ2-2; weak D call: TRBD1 (5 bases). The sequenced sample consisted of a population of CD138-negative cells sorted from bone marrow. The TCR comes from a donor at least 40 years old with multiple myeloma. Written as DNA, the CDR3 is TGTGCCAGCAGTGGCCGAGACAGAGCATTCACCGGGGAGCTGTTTTTT. Translated, it gives CASSGRDRAFTGELFF.